The 19 T cell receptor beta chains presented below share a single source sample, sequenced in a study of blood T cell repertoires in COVID-19. TCRdb keeps only in-frame clones here, not all; method: immunoSEQ multiplex PCR. This sample yields 100,000 or so clones, of which roughly 85% are seen a single time; about 1.7% belongs to the top ten. The source material was peripheral blood. The receptor source for this set is an older woman with active or convalescent COVID-19.

The chain couples TRBV6-1 to TRBJ1-5; 7 positions match TRBD1. Germline V gene sequence: CDR1 MNHNS, CDR2 SASEGT. V shed 3 bases and J 2 bases; nucleotides not matched to a gene: 7. The CDR3 contains 16 residues. The CDR3 loop reads CASSDFGTGGNQPQHF. The CDR3 DNA is TGTGCCAGCAGTGATTTTGGAACAGGGGGCAATCAGCCCCAGCATTTT.

This clone has only one observation. This rearrangement joins TRBV7-2 to TRBJ1-1, with D perhaps TRBD1 (6 bases). Germline V lookup: CDR1 SGHTA, CDR2 FQGNSA. The CDR3 has 14 residues. V lost 5 bases to trimming and J lost 3 bases, with 13 bases between them. CDR3 DNA sequence: TGTGCCAGCAGCCTTGACAGGATTTACACTGAAGCTTTCTTT. As protein: CASSLDRIYTEAFF.

As for this clone: Other DNA sequences from this sample encode an identical CDR3 as well. The gene calls are TRBV29-1 and TRBJ1-1; TRBD1 aligns across 11 bases. V shed 6 bases and J 5 bases; nucleotides not matched to a gene: 2. This CDR3 has 12 residues. Germline CDR1 SQVTM, CDR2 ANQGSEA. This CDR3 is CSVGTGGTEAFF. The CDR3 nucleotides are TGCAGCGTGGGGACAGGGGGGACTGAAGCTTTCTTT.

This clone was observed a few times. The rearrangement uses TRBV4-1 and TRBJ1-1; TRBD1 matches 8 bases. There are 14 residues in the CDR3. Germline V gives CDR1 MGHRA, CDR2 YSYEKL. Trimming removed 4 bases from V and 4 bases from J; junction bases left unmatched: 5. Written as DNA, the CDR3 is TGCGCCAGCAGCCGGACAGGGTGGGTCACTGAAGCTTTCTTT. This sequence encodes CASSRTGWVTEAFF.

This chain uses TRBV28 with TRBJ1-1, with 12 bases aligning to TRBD1. The CDR3 contains 16 residues. Germline V lookup: CDR1 MDHEN, CDR2 SYDVKM. V gave up 5 bases and J gave up 0 bases; unmatched junction bases: 4. As DNA, the CDR3 is TGTGCCAGCAGTATCGGGACAGGGGGCTTGAACACTGAAGCTTTCTTT. It codes for CASSIGTGGLNTEAFF. The entire variable domain, with the rest obtained from reference TRBV28 and TRBJ1-1, is as follows: DVKVTQSSRYLVKRTGEKVFLECVQDMDHENMFWYRQDPGLGLRLIYFSYDVKMKEKGDIPEGYSVSREKKERFSLILESASTNQTSMYLCASSIGTGGLNTEAFFGQGTRLTVV.

A few counts support this clone. At one end the junction does not follow the germline gene, possibly because of a read error. V gene TRBV7-7 combines with J gene TRBJ1-2, with TRBD1 matching over 7 bases. This CDR3 region has 14 residues. Germline V lookup: CDR1 SSHAT, CDR2 FNYEAQ (reference sequence). The CDR3 nucleotides are TGTGCTAGCAGCCCCTTAGGGACAGCTTATGGCTACACCTTC. This translates into CASSPLGTAYGYTF.

The J gene is TRBJ1-4, the V gene TRBV10-1; 8 bases fit TRBD1. CDR3 length equals 18 residues. Per germline, CDR1 WNHNN and CDR2 SYGVQD (reference sequence). V lost 7 bases to trimming and J lost 0 bases; unmatched junction nucleotides: 13. CDR3 nucleotides: TGCGCCAGCACCCAGGAAAGGGACAGGAGAGCAACTAATGAAAAACTGTTTTTT. Protein: CASTQERDRRATNEKLFF.

The chain links TRBV9 to TRBJ1-5; 8 bases line up with TRBD1. The CDR3 has 14 residues. CDR1 is SGDLS and CDR2 is YYNGEE in the germline V gene. V shed 3 bases and J 8 bases; nucleotides not matched to a gene: 7. The CDR3 reads CASSDGTGVEPQHF. DNA of the CDR3: TGTGCCAGCAGCGACGGGACAGGAGTAGAGCCCCAGCATTTT.

V gene TRBV5-1 combines with J gene TRBJ2-3; the match to TRBD1 covers 9 bases. The CDR3 loop spans 15 amino acids. Germline loops: CDR1 SGHRS, CDR2 YFSETQ. The ends lost 4 bases at V and 4 bases at J; junction bases unmatched: 7. CDR3 nucleotide sequence: TGCGCCAGCAGCCCGGGACAGGGTAGCGCAGATACGCAGTATTTT. It is translated as CASSPGQGSADTQYF.

This clone occurred once. In DNA, the CDR3 is TGTGCCTGGAGTGCGCTGGGGGCGGAGCAGTTCTTC. Its protein is CAWSALGAEQFF. The chain recombines TRBV30 with TRBJ2-1; perhaps TRBD1 as D (6 bases). V dropped 1 base and J dropped 10 bases, with 11 bases sitting between them. Germline loops: CDR1 GTSNPN, CDR2 SVGIG (reference sequence). This CDR3 is built from 12 residues.

A word on this clone: The junction and the germline gene differ at one end; a read error may be behind it. The chain couples TRBV10-1 to TRBJ1-2; 12 bases are a match to TRBD1. The germline V gene encodes CDR1 WNHNN and CDR2 SYGVQD (reference sequence). The CDR3 has 13 residues. In DNA form, the CDR3 reads TGCGCCAGCCGGGGGGACAGGGGGCTAATTGCCCCCTTC. Translation gives CASRGDRGLIAPF.

The J gene is TRBJ1-5, the V gene TRBV18, with D possibly being TRBD1 (5 bases). The CDR3 is 16 residues long. CDR1 and CDR2 from the germline V gene are KGHSH and LQKENI. Trimming took off 8 bases at V and 1 base at J, with 18 bases between the two ends. In DNA, the CDR3 is TGTGCCAGCCACGGGGGGGGGAGCACGAGCAATCAGCCCCAGCATTTT. Protein: CASHGGGSTSNQPQHF.

The rearrangement uses TRBV4-2 and TRBJ2-5, with TRBD1 matching over 9 bases. CDR1 is LGHNA and CDR2 is YNFKEQ in the germline V gene. The CDR3 runs to 14 residues. J gave up 5 bases and V 4 bases, and 5 bases lay outside the gene matches. In DNA form, the CDR3 reads TGTGCCAGCAGCCCGGGACAGGGAGGGGAGACCCAGTACTTC. This encodes CASSPGQGGETQYF.

V usage is TRBV7-8 and J usage is TRBJ1-5; 8 nucleotides agree with TRBD1. With V trimmed by 5 bases and J by 7 bases, 10 bases remained unmatched. CDR1 is SGHVS and CDR2 is FQNEAQ in the germline V gene. CDR3 size: 15 residues. CDR3 residues: CASSIDRGSGQPQHF. CDR3 sequence (DNA): TGTGCCAGCAGCATCGACAGGGGATCGGGGCAGCCCCAGCATTTT.

The rearrangement joins TRBV27 to TRBJ2-2, with D maybe TRBD1 (5 bases). The germline V gene encodes CDR1 MNHEY and CDR2 SMNVEV (reference sequence). This CDR3 is built from 18 residues. V was shortened by 1 base and J by 3 bases, with 18 bases between the two germline ends. CDR3 protein: CASSLFSNPTDHTGELFF. The DNA for the CDR3 is TGTGCCAGCAGTTTATTCAGTAACCCGACAGACCACACCGGGGAGCTGTTTTTT.

V gene TRBV5-5 combines with J gene TRBJ2-5; TRBD2 agrees at 11 bases. The germline CDR1 and CDR2 sequences are SGHKS and YYEKEE (reference sequence). Germline trimming cut 6 bases from V and 0 bases from J; bases unmatched to any gene: 7. The CDR3 consists of 16 residues. CDR3 amino acids: CASTALAGGHQETQYF. DNA of the CDR3: TGTGCCAGCACCGCCCTAGCGGGAGGACACCAAGAGACCCAGTACTTC.

CDR3 in DNA: TGTGCCAGCAGCCAAAGAGCGGGGTCCTACGAGCAGTACTTC. It encodes CASSQRAGSYEQYF. The V gene is TRBV3-1 (or the pseudogene TRBV3-2), the J gene TRBJ2-7, with 7 nucleotides matching TRBD2. The CDR3 runs to 14 residues. Germline V gene sequence: CDR1 LGHDT, CDR2 YNNKEL (reference sequence). J lost 1 base, V lost 2 bases, and 2 bases had no gene match.

This rearrangement joins TRBV5-1 to TRBJ1-2; 8 bases are a match to TRBD1. Germline CDR1 is SGHRS and CDR2 is YFSETQ. Trimming at V came to 5 bases and at J to 3 bases, leaving 6 bases not matched to a gene. This CDR3 has 14 residues. The CDR3 loop reads CASSQQGVDYGYTF. CDR3 DNA: TGCGCCAGCAGTCAACAGGGGGTTGACTATGGCTACACCTTC.

This chain joins TRBV3-1 (or the pseudogene TRBV3-2) and TRBJ2-2; 7 bases are a match to TRBD2. Trimming at V came to 8 bases and at J to 1 base, leaving 4 bases not matched to a gene. The CDR3 length is 14 residues. CDR1 is LGHDT and CDR2 is YNNKEL in the germline V gene (reference sequence). The CDR3 bases are TGTGCCAGCTCCGGGACTATGAACACCGGGGAGCTGTTTTTT. It translates to CASSGTMNTGELFF.